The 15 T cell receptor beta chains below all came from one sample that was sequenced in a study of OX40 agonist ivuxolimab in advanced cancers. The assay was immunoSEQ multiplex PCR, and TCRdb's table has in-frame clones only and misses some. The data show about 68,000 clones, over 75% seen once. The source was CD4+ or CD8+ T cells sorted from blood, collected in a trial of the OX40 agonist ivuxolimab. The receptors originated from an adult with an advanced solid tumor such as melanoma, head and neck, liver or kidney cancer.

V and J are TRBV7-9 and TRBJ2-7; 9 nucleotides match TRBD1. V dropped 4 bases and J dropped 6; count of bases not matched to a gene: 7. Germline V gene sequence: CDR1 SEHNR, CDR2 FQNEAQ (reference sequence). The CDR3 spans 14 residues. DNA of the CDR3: TGTGCCAGCAGCTCGGGACAGGGAAGTTCCGAGCAGTACTTC. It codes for CASSSGQGSSEQYF.

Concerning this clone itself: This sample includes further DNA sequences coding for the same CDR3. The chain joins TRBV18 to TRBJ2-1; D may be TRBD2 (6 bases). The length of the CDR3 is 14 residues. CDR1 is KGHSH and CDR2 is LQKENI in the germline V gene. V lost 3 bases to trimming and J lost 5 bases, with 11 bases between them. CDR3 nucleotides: TGTGCCAGCTCACCGCTGACTAGGAACAATGAGCAGTTCTTC. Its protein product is CASSPLTRNNEQFF.

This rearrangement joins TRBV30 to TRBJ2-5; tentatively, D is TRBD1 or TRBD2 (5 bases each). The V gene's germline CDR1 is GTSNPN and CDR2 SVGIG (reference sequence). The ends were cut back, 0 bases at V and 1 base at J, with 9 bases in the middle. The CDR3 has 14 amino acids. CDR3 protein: CAWSVRDGQETQYF. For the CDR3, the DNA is TGTGCCTGGAGTGTTAGGGACGGCCAAGAGACCCAGTACTTC.

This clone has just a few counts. CDR3 amino acids: CAWIPTGGLTEAFF. CDR3 in DNA: TGTGCCTGGATTCCGACAGGGGGCCTTACTGAAGCTTTCTTT. This chain joins TRBV30 and TRBJ1-1, with 10 bases matching TRBD1. This CDR3 is 14 amino acids long. Losses at the gene ends were 4 bases for V and 5 bases for J; bases not matched to a gene: 7. Germline CDR1 GTSNPN, CDR2 SVGIG (reference sequence).

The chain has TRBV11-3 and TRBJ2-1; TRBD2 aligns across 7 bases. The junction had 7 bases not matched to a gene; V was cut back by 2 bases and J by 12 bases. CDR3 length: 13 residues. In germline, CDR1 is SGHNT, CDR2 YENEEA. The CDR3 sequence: CASSLHGAGVQFF. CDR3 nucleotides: TGTGCCAGCAGCTTACACGGGGCGGGGGTGCAGTTCTTC.

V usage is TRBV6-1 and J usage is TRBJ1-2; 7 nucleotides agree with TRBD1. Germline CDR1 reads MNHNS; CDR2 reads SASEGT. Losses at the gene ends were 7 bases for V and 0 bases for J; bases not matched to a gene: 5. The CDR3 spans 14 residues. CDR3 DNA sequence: TGTGCCAGCATCAACAGGGGAGCTAACTATGGCTACACCTTC. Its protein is CASINRGANYGYTF.

CDR3 loop: CASSLLAGGREETQYF. CDR3 in DNA: TGCGCCAGCAGCCTCCTAGCGGGAGGGAGAGAGGAGACCCAGTACTTC. The V gene is TRBV5-1, the J gene TRBJ2-5, with TRBD2 identical over 12 bases. The CDR3 covers 16 residues. Germline V CDR1 and CDR2: SGHRS, YFSETQ. With 4 bases clipped from V and 5 bases from J, the junction kept 9 bases outside the gene matches.

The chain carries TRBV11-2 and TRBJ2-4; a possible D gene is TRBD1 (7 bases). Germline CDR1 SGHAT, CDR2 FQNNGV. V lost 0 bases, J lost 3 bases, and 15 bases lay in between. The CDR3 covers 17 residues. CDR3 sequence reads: CASSLEAGGFGKNIQYF. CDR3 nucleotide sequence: TGTGCCAGCAGCTTAGAGGCAGGGGGGTTTGGCAAAAACATTCAGTACTTC.

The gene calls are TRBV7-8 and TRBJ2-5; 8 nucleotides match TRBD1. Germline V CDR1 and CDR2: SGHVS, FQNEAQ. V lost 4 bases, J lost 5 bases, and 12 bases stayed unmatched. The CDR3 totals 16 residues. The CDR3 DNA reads TGTGCCAGCAGCTCACGGACAGGGCTGTCACAGGAGACCCAGTACTTC. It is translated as CASSSRTGLSQETQYF.

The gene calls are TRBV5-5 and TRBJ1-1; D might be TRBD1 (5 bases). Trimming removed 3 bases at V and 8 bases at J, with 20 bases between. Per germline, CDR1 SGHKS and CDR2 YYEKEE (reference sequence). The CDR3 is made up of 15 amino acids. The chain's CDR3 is CASSSGTASSGEAFF. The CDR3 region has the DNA TGTGCCAGCAGCTCAGGGACGGCAAGCTCAGGAGAAGCTTTCTTT.

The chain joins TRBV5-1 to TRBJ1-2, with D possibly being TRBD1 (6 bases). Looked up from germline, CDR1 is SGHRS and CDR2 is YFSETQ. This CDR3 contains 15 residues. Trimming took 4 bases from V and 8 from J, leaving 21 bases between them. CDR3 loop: CASSLDSPPSRGYTF. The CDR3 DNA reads TGCGCCAGCAGCCTGGACAGTCCTCCGTCTCGAGGCTACACCTTC.

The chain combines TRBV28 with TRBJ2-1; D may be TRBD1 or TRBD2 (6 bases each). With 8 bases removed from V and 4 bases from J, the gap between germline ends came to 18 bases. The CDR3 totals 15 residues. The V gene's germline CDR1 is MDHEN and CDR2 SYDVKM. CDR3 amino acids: CASGGGGPQYNEQFF. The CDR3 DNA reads TGTGCCAGCGGGGGTGGGGGGCCCCAGTACAATGAGCAGTTCTTC. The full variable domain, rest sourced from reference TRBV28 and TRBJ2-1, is DVKVTQSSRYLVKRTGEKVFLECVQDMDHENMFWYRQDPGLGLRLIYFSYDVKMKEKGDIPEGYSVSREKKERFSLILESASTNQTSMYLCASGGGGPQYNEQFFGPGTRLTVL.

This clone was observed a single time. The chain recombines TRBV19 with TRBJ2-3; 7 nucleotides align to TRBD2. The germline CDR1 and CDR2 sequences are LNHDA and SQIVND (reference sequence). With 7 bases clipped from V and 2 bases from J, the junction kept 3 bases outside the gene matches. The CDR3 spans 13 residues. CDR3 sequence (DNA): TGTGCCAGTATGGCGGGAGCCACAGATACGCAGTATTTT. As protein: CASMAGATDTQYF.

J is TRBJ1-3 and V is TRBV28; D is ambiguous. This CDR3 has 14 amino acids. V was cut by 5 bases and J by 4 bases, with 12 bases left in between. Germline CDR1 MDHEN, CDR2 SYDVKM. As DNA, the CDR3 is TGTGCCAGCAGTGCCGGTACTGCCGGAAACACCATATATTTT. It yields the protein CASSAGTAGNTIYF. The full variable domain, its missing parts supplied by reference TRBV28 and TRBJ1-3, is DVKVTQSSRYLVKRTGEKVFLECVQDMDHENMFWYRQDPGLGLRLIYFSYDVKMKEKGDIPEGYSVSREKKERFSLILESASTNQTSMYLCASSAGTAGNTIYFGEGSWLTVV.

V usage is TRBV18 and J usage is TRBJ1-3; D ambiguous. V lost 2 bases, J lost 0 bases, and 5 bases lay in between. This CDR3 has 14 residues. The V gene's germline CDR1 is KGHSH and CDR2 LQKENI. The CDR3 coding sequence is TGTGCCAGCTCACCAGGCTACTCTGGAAACACCATATATTTT. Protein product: CASSPGYSGNTIYF.